What follows describes a single T cell receptor (beta chain). The cohort comprised adults aged roughly 18 to 95 years residing in around 25 US areas. Sequencing was performed with immunoSEQ multiplex PCR; in TCRdb, only in-frame clones are kept and a portion is missing. The data contain approximately 220,000 clones, around 87% of them seen just once; the ten biggest clones take up over 3%. This sample was taken from a study of blood T cell repertoires in COVID-19. Study at large: In each case, the material was cDNA or gDNA derived from T cells, B-cell-depleted T cells, or PBMCs.

Germline V gene lookup returns CDR1 SGHVS and CDR2 FQNEAQ. Trimming cost V 3 bases and J 8 bases, with 13 bases left between them. The CDR3 runs to 13 residues. The chain combines TRBV7-8 with TRBJ1-2; D possibly corresponds to TRBD1 (5 bases). The TCR originated in a woman between 18 and 29 years old in a cohort exposed to, infected with or recovered from COVID-19 (not recorded which). The sample comprised PBMCs or T cells enriched from blood (not recorded which). This chain's CDR3 is CASSFRESRGYTF. The CDR3 DNA reads TGTGCCAGCAGCTTCAGGGAATCCAGGGGCTACACCTTC.